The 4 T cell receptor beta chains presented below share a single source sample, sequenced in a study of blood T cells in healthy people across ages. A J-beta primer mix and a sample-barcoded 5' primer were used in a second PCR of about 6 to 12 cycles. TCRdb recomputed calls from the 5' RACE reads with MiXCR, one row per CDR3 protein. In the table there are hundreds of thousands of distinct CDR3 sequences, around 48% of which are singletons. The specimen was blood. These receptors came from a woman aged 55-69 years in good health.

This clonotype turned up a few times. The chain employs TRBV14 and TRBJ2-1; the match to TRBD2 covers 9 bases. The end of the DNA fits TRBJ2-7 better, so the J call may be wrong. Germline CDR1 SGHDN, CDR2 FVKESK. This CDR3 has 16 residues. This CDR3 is CASSQGSGRLYNEQYF. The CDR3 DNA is TGTGCCAGCAGCCAAGGAAGCGGGAGGCTTTACAATGAGCAGTACTTC.

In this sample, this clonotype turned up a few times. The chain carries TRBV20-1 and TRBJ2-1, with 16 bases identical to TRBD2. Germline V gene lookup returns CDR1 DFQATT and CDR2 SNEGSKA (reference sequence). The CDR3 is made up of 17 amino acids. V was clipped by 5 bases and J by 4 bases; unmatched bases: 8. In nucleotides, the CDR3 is TGCAGTGCTTACAAGGGACTAGCGGGAGGGACGTACAATGAGCAGTTCTTC. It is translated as CSAYKGLAGGTYNEQFF.

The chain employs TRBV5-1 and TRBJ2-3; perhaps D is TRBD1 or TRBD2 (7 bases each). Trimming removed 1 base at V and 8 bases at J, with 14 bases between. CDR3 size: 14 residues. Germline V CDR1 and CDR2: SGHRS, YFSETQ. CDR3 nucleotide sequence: TGCGCCAGCAGCTTGAATACAGGGGAGGGTACGCAGTATTTT. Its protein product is CASSLNTGEGTQYF.

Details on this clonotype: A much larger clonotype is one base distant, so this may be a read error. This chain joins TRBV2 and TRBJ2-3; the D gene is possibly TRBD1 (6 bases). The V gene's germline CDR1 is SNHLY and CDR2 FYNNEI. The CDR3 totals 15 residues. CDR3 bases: TGTGTCAGCAGTGAAGGGACATTCGGATCAGATACGCAGTATTTT. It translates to CVSSEGTFGSDTQYF.